The 22 T cell receptor beta chains presented below share a single source sample, sequenced in a study of blood T cell repertoires in COVID-19. Assay: immunoSEQ multiplex PCR; the TCRdb copy retains only in-frame clones and omits some. Here the sample spans 150,000 to 200,000 clones, around 87% being singletons. Sequencing was performed on peripheral blood. These receptor sequences come from a man between 18 and 35 years old with acute or convalescent COVID-19.

V and J are TRBV11-2 and TRBJ2-2; 10 bases align to TRBD2. CDR1 SGHAT and CDR2 FQNNGV come from the germline V gene. Trimming took 1 base from V and 4 from J; bases not matched to a gene: 12. The CDR3 is 19 amino acids. The CDR3 coding sequence is TGTGCCAGCAGCTTAGTTCCGGCTAGCGGGGGCCGCGGCACCGGGGAGCTGTTTTTT. Protein product: CASSLVPASGGRGTGELFF.

The V and J genes are TRBV9 and TRBJ2-3, with 8 positions matching TRBD2. The CDR3 loop spans 14 amino acids. Per the germline V gene, CDR1 is SGDLS and CDR2 is YYNGEE. After removal of 7 bases from V and 5 bases from J, the junction contained 9 bases not matched to a gene. The CDR3 spells CASAIAGRGDTQYF. CDR3 nucleotide sequence: TGTGCCAGCGCAATAGCGGGGCGGGGAGATACGCAGTATTTT. The entire variable domain, with the rest obtained from reference TRBV9 and TRBJ2-3, is as follows: DSGVTQTPKHLITATGQRVTLRCSPRSGDLSVYWYQQSLDQGLQFLIQYYNGEERAKGNILERFSAQQFPDLHSELNLSSLELGDSALYFCASAIAGRGDTQYFGPGTRLTVL.

CDR3 nucleotide sequence: TGTGCCAGTAGACCTAGCGAAACCGGGGAGCTGTTTTTT. Protein sequence: CASRPSETGELFF. The chain uses TRBV19 and TRBJ2-2; TRBD2 is a possible D gene (6 bases). This CDR3 contains 13 residues. Germline-derived CDR1 and CDR2 are LNHDA and SQIVND (reference sequence). The ends were cut back, 6 bases at V and 5 bases at J, with 10 bases in the middle.

This chain uses TRBV24-1 with TRBJ1-2, with 9 nucleotides matching TRBD1. Germline assignment: CDR1 KGHDR and CDR2 SFDVKD. The V and J ends lost 5 bases and 2 bases, in that order; junction bases with no gene match: 5. This CDR3 spans 15 amino acids. CDR3 DNA: TGTGCCACCAGTGCTGGGGGGACAGGGAACTATGGCTACACCTTC. This gives the protein CATSAGGTGNYGYTF.

This clone was observed once. The V and J genes are TRBV2 and TRBJ1-4; D not resolved. V gave up 5 bases and J gave up 7 bases, with 5 bases separating them. The CDR3 extends over 11 amino acids. Germline V CDR1 and CDR2: SNHLY, FYNNEI. The CDR3 region has the DNA TGTGCCAGCAGTAACAGTGAAAAACTGTTTTTT. This sequence encodes CASSNSEKLFF.

The table lists this clone with many counts. The chain is built from TRBV5-1 and TRBJ2-7, with D possibly TRBD1 on 6 matching bases. V was trimmed by 0 bases and J by 4 bases, leaving 11 bases between them. Germline V gene sequence: CDR1 SGHRS, CDR2 YFSETQ. This CDR3 has 14 residues. CDR3 in amino acids: CASSLGGHIYEQYF. The CDR3, as DNA: TGCGCCAGCAGCTTGGGGGGACATATTTACGAGCAGTACTTC.

The J gene is TRBJ1-4, the V gene TRBV19, with 9 positions matching TRBD1. CDR3 length: 14 amino acids. Germline values: CDR1 LNHDA, CDR2 SQIVND (reference sequence). Trimming at V came to 6 bases and at J to 7 bases, leaving 6 bases not matched to a gene. CDR3 in amino acids: CASRGTGRTEKLFF. DNA for the CDR3: TGTGCCAGTAGAGGGACAGGGAGAACTGAAAAACTGTTTTTT. The whole variable domain, filled in from reference TRBV19 and TRBJ1-4, reads DGGITQSPKYLFRKEGQNVTLSCEQNLNHDAMYWYRQDPGQGLRLIYYSQIVNDFQKGDIAEGYSVSREKKESFPLTVTSAQKNPTAFYLCASRGTGRTEKLFFGSGTQLSVL.

J is TRBJ1-5 and V is TRBV19; D gene uncertain. The CDR3 length is 13 residues. V was clipped by 5 bases and J by 6 bases, with 11 bases between them. Germline lookup yields CDR1 LNHDA and CDR2 SQIVND (reference sequence). The DNA for the CDR3 is TGTGCCAGTAGTTTTGACGGGGTTCAGCCCCAGCATTTT. This translates into CASSFDGVQPQHF.

The rearrangement links TRBV5-1 to TRBJ2-1; 10 bases match TRBD2. The CDR3 extends over 16 amino acids. V shed 8 bases and J 4 bases; nucleotides not matched to a gene: 12. Germline assignment: CDR1 SGHRS and CDR2 YFSETQ. The chain's CDR3 is CASLAGGSSAYNEQFF. The CDR3 DNA sequence: TGCGCCAGTTTAGCGGGGGGCTCCTCGGCTTACAATGAGCAGTTCTTC. The full variable domain, in which reference TRBV5-1 and TRBJ2-1 provide the parts outside the CDR3, is KAGVTQTPRYLIKTRGQQVTLSCSPISGHRSVSWYQQTPGQGLQFLFEYFSETQRNKGNFPGRFSGRQFSNSRSEMNVSTLELGDSALYLCASLAGGSSAYNEQFFGPGTRLTVL.

The CDR3 coding sequence is TGTGCCAGCAGTGGCGGCGGGGGACTCGGCACAGATACGCAGTATTTT. Encoded protein: CASSGGGGLGTDTQYF. The rearrangement links TRBV2 to TRBJ2-3, with 7 bases matching TRBD2. This CDR3 contains 16 residues. Losses at the gene ends were 4 bases for V and 1 base for J; bases not matched to a gene: 8. Germline CDR1 SNHLY, CDR2 FYNNEI.

CDR3 loop: CASSLAETGNQPQHF. CDR3 nucleotide sequence: TGTGCCAGCAGCTTGGCTGAGACAGGGAATCAGCCCCAGCATTTT. V is TRBV5-5 and J is TRBJ1-5, with 7 bases aligning to TRBD1. V shed 0 bases, J shed 4 bases, and the junction held 4 bases outside the gene matches. The CDR3 has 15 amino acids. Germline V gene sequence: CDR1 SGHKS, CDR2 YYEKEE (reference sequence).

This clone was observed once. The rearrangement links TRBV21-1 to TRBJ1-2. TRBV21-1 is an annotated pseudogene. CDR3 length: 10 residues. The CDR3 sequence is CASSKVREAF. CDR3 coding DNA: TGTGCCAGCAGCAAAGTGAGGGAGGCCTTC.

The rearrangement uses TRBV2 and TRBJ2-1, with a tentative D call TRBD1 (6 bases). Trimming removed 10 bases from V and 4 bases from J, with 11 bases in between. The germline V gene has CDR1 SNHLY and CDR2 FYNNEI. The CDR3 sequence is 12 residues long. The CDR3 DNA sequence: TGTGCCAACGTCCAGGGGTACAATGAGCAGTTCTTC. The encoded protein is CANVQGYNEQFF.

The rearrangement uses TRBV19 and TRBJ2-7, with D uncertain. V shed 5 bases and J shed 5 bases, with 13 bases lying between them. Per germline, CDR1 LNHDA and CDR2 SQIVND (reference sequence). CDR3 length: 13 amino acids. DNA for the CDR3: TGTGCCAGTAGTTCCGAACCCCCGGACGAGCAGTACTTC. Translating gives CASSSEPPDEQYF.

This sequence joins TRBV6-5 and TRBJ1-1; TRBD1 is a possible D gene (6 bases). Germline lookup yields CDR1 MNHEY and CDR2 SVGAGI. V was clipped by 5 bases and J by 1 base, with 11 bases between them. The CDR3 sequence is 14 residues long. CDR3: CASSQEQGNTEAFF. CDR3 bases: TGTGCCAGCAGTCAGGAACAGGGGAACACTGAAGCTTTCTTT.

The J gene is TRBJ1-6, the V gene TRBV6-5; D might be TRBD1 (6 bases). The CDR3 is made up of 15 amino acids. V lost 0 bases, J lost 7 bases, and 10 bases lay in between. CDR1 and CDR2 from the germline V gene are MNHEY and SVGAGI. CDR3 DNA sequence: TGTGCCAGCAGTTACTCGTGGCAGGGGAATTCACCCCTCCACTTT. Translation: CASSYSWQGNSPLHF.

The V gene is TRBV29-1, the J gene TRBJ2-3; TRBD2 matches 12 bases. CDR3 length: 18 residues. The germline gives CDR1 SQVTM, CDR2 ANQGSEA. Trimming took 6 bases from V and 3 from J; bases not matched to a gene: 16. CDR3 coding DNA: TGCAGCGTGGCTGGACTAGCGGGGAATTCTGGGGGGACAGATACGCAGTATTTT. It codes for CSVAGLAGNSGGTDTQYF.

V gene TRBV6-6 combines with J gene TRBJ1-1; D gene uncertain. The CDR3 is 16 amino acids. Germline CDR1 reads MNHNY; CDR2 reads SVGAGI (reference sequence). V was trimmed by 4 bases and J by 0 bases, leaving 15 bases between them. CDR3 nucleotides: TGTGCCAGCAGTTCCTTGAGACGGGGAGTGAACACTGAAGCTTTCTTT. Translated, it gives CASSSLRRGVNTEAFF.

The rearrangement joins TRBV29-1 to TRBJ1-5; D uncertain. V was shortened by 4 bases and J by 6 bases, with 13 bases between the two germline ends. The CDR3 runs 13 residues. Germline V CDR1 and CDR2: SQVTM, ANQGSEA. CDR3 DNA sequence: TGCAGCGTTGTATACCTGACGGGTCAGCCCCAGCATTTT. Encoded protein: CSVVYLTGQPQHF.

The gene calls are TRBV6-2 or TRBV6-3 and TRBJ1-1; TRBD1 aligns across 8 bases. The CDR3 loop spans 15 amino acids. The germline CDR1 and CDR2 sequences are MNHEY and SVGEGT. J was trimmed by 6 bases and V by 6 bases; bases with no gene match: 12. The chain's CDR3 is CASSSDRVFFSEAFF. Written as DNA, the CDR3 is TGTGCCAGCAGCTCGGACAGGGTCTTTTTCTCTGAAGCTTTCTTT.

This clone was picked up one time. The chain joins TRBV9 to TRBJ2-1; TRBD1 aligns across 8 bases. Germline V lookup: CDR1 SGDLS, CDR2 YYNGEE. The CDR3 consists of 16 residues. The J segment lost 7 bases and the V segment lost 0 bases, leaving 9 bases of the junction unmatched. The CDR3 coding sequence is TGTGCCAGCAGCGTAGAATTGCCAGGGGGCTTGAATGAGCAGTTCTTC. Translating gives CASSVELPGGLNEQFF.

This clone appeared once. The rearrangement joins TRBV19 to TRBJ2-1; TRBD1 matches 7 bases. The CDR3 spans 16 residues. The junction had 12 bases not matched to a gene; V was cut back by 2 bases and J by 8 bases. Germline V gene sequence: CDR1 LNHDA, CDR2 SQIVND (reference sequence). DNA of the CDR3: TGTGCCAGTAGTATACCCAAGACAGGGAACGCGGATGAGCAGTTCTTC. Translation: CASSIPKTGNADEQFF.